This entry features one T cell receptor beta chain sequence. Its antigen is unidentified. This record belongs to a study of T cell responses to AZD1222 COVID-19 vaccine. The study's findings and limits: Spike-wide vaccine-associated CD4 TCRs dominated at 160-218 and 743-854.

Generated by immunoSEQ multiplex PCR, the TCRdb table keeps only in-frame clones and is missing some. This table has tens of thousands of clones, more than 65% appearing once. Germline CDR1 and CDR2: SGHVS and FNYEAQ. CDR3 length: 15 residues. Trimming at V came to 1 base and at J to 10 bases, leaving 4 bases not matched to a gene. The sequence derives from an adult in good health. This specimen was peripheral blood, taken on day 0 of AZD1222 vaccination. This chain connects TRBV7-6 to TRBJ1-6, with 10 positions matching TRBD1. CDR3 loop: CASSLGQGAHSPLHF. CDR3 DNA: TGTGCCAGCAGCTTAGGACAGGGGGCTCACTCACCCCTCCACTTT.